This entry describes one TCR beta chain. No antigen is known for it. The listed genes are named as in mouse. The read ends 1 residue shy of where the CDR3 ends; the end is completed using the germline J gene. Other nucleotide sequences from this sample produce the same CDR3. This entry comes from a study of tissue T cells after allogeneic stem cell transplantation. Study observations and caveats: In patients and mice, blood and spleen missed much of tissue repertoire.

The CDR3 length is 15 residues. With 3 bases clipped from V and 1 base from J, the junction kept 2 bases outside the gene matches. Germline values: CDR1 KGHPV, CDR2 FQNQEV (reference sequence). Sample time point: mouse harvest day 7 after allogeneic transplant. The graft held 10^6 splenic CD5+ T cells and 10^7 T-cell-depleted bone marrow cells. Method: immunoSEQ multiplex PCR; TCRdb's copy keeps in-frame clones and lacks some. The sample carries about 11,000 clones, roughly two fifths recorded once. Material for sequencing was skin. This chain joins TRBV26 and TRBJ2-7; 11 bases match TRBD2. The source is a female BALB/c mouse given C57BL/6 T cells with graft-versus-host disease after an allogeneic hematopoietic cell transplant. CDR3 region: CASSLDWGGSYEQYF. The covered CDR3 bases are TGTGCCAGCAGTCTAGACTGGGGGGGTTCCTATGAACAGTAC. Filled out from reference TRBV26 and TRBJ2-7, the complete variable domain reads NSKVIQTPRYLVKGQGQKAKMRCIPEKGHPVVFWYQQNKNNEFKFLINFQNQEVLQQIDMTEKRFSAECPSNSPCSLEIQSSEAGDSALYLCASSLDWGGSYEQYFGPGTRLTVL.